A single sample gave rise to the 26 T cell receptor beta chains below, sequenced in a study of PD-1 blockade in classical Hodgkin lymphoma. Sequenced by immunoSEQ multiplex PCR; TCRdb stores in-frame clones only, minus some. The sample lists about 27,000 clones, 75% to 90% occurring once. This sample's time point: cycle 4 day 1 (C4D1), after about 6 weeks of nivolumab. Each patient's relapse followed autologous stem cell transplantation, and brentuximab vedotin exposure varied. The CD4+ T cells used were purified from thawed PBMCs through magnetic negative selection. The sample here was CD4+ T cells from blood, taken before the fourth cycle of nivolumab. The receptors stem from a human donor with classical Hodgkin lymphoma.

The chain joins TRBV6-1 to TRBJ2-1; 7 positions agree with TRBD1. V dropped 6 bases and J dropped 7; count of bases not matched to a gene: 12. The V gene's germline CDR1 is MNHNS and CDR2 SASEGT. This CDR3 is built from 15 residues. The CDR3 DNA follows: TGTGCCAGCAGGTTACAGGGGTCAGGGCGAAATGAGCAGTTCTTC. Protein: CASRLQGSGRNEQFF.

The gene calls are TRBV6-5 and TRBJ2-4; D gene unclear. This CDR3 has 13 residues. Trimming stripped 4 bases from V and 9 bases from J, with 13 bases between. CDR1 is MNHEY and CDR2 is SVGAGI in the germline V gene. DNA of the CDR3: TGTGCCAGCAGTTTAAGTCTAGACGGCATTCAGTACTTC. It yields the protein CASSLSLDGIQYF.

The chain employs TRBV19 and TRBJ1-1; D is unclear. The V end was cut by 7 bases, the J end by 5 bases, with 14 bases between. Germline CDR1 and CDR2: LNHDA and SQIVND (reference sequence). The CDR3 has 13 amino acids. In nucleotides, the CDR3 is TGTGCCAGTACTCAGGTCACGGGGACTGAAGCTTTCTTT. Residues: CASTQVTGTEAFF.

The V gene is TRBV10-3, the J gene TRBJ1-2; 8 bases map to TRBD1. Germline loops: CDR1 ENHRY, CDR2 SYGVKD. V was clipped by 3 bases and J by 5 bases; unmatched bases: 8. The CDR3 is 15 residues long. CDR3 sequence: CAISEFVGTGYGYTF. In DNA form, the CDR3 reads TGTGCCATCAGTGAATTCGTGGGGACAGGTTATGGCTACACCTTC.

The chain joins TRBV6-6 to TRBJ2-1; a weak D match, TRBD1 (6 bases). V was cut by 1 base and J by 8 bases, with 6 bases left in between. Germline-derived CDR1 and CDR2 are MNHNY and SVGAGI (reference sequence). This CDR3 is built from 12 residues. CDR3 residues: CASSYWGHEQFF. As DNA, the CDR3 is TGTGCCAGCAGTTACTGGGGGCATGAGCAGTTCTTC.

The genes are TRBV6-5 and TRBJ2-7; the match to TRBD1 covers 7 bases. Germline-derived CDR1 and CDR2 are MNHEY and SVGAGI. The CDR3 spans 12 residues. The junction had 7 bases not matched to a gene; V was cut back by 10 bases and J by 4 bases. CDR3 sequence (DNA): TGTGCCACCGGGACAGATCTGTACGAGCAGTACTTC. It is translated as CATGTDLYEQYF.

The chain employs TRBV10-2 and TRBJ1-5; D remains ambiguous. V was cut by 6 bases and J by 0 bases, with 9 bases left in between. This CDR3 comprises 14 residues. Germline loops: CDR1 WSHSY, CDR2 SAAADI. For the CDR3, the DNA is TGCGCCAGCAGGGAACACAGTAGCAATCAGCCCCAGCATTTT. It yields the protein CASREHSSNQPQHF.

This sequence joins TRBV7-2 and TRBJ2-3; D ambiguous. V was shortened by 1 base and J by 2 bases, with 7 bases between the two germline ends. CDR3 size: 14 residues. CDR1 is SGHTA and CDR2 is FQGNSA in the germline V gene. DNA of the CDR3: TGTGCCAGCAGCTTAGAGGCGGACACAGATACGCAGTATTTT. This codes for CASSLEADTDTQYF.

The chain uses TRBV10-3 and TRBJ2-7, with TRBD2 matching 13 bases. V was pared by 0 bases and J by 4 bases, with 0 bases of the junction left unmatched. Germline CDR1 is ENHRY and CDR2 is SYGVKD. The CDR3 loop spans 15 amino acids. CDR3 nucleotides: TGTGCCATCAGTGAGTCGACTAGCGGGAGGTACGAGCAGTACTTC. Its protein is CAISESTSGRYEQYF.

The chain is built from TRBV6-5 and TRBJ1-4, with D perhaps TRBD1 (6 bases). The CDR3 is 14 residues long. Germline V gene sequence: CDR1 MNHEY, CDR2 SVGAGI. The V end was cut by 2 bases, the J end by 8 bases, with 12 bases between. CDR3 nucleotide sequence: TGTGCCAGCAGTTACGGGACGGGGGGCGAAAAACTGTTTTTT. It yields the protein CASSYGTGGEKLFF.

Comments on this clone: Because it lacks the conserved phenylalanine or tryptophan at the end, this CDR3 is likely a read error. The DNA is omitted, as the CDR3 cannot be located on it reliably, and the CDR3 follows TCRdb's listing. The chain recombines TRBV7-9 with TRBJ2-4. CDR1 and CDR2 (germline): SEHNR, FQNEAQ (reference sequence). A total of 8 residues make up the CDR3, ends included. The CDR3 here is CVSSLGVV.

The chain uses TRBV18 and TRBJ2-5; D not certain. CDR1 is KGHSH, CDR2 LQKENI, per germline. The CDR3 spans 11 residues. The V gene lost 3 bases and the J gene lost 11 bases, with 10 bases spanning the gap. Here the CDR3 DNA reads TGTGCCAGCTCACCCCTTTTAGAGCAGTACTTC. As protein: CASSPLLEQYF.

The chain has TRBV5-6 and TRBJ2-3; no reliable D call. Germline-derived CDR1 and CDR2 are SGHDT and YYEEEE. Deletions cut 3 bases from V and 7 bases from J, with 6 bases between. This CDR3 has 11 residues. CDR3 nucleotides: TGTGCCAGCAGCTCGTCGAATACGCAGTATTTT. Amino acid sequence: CASSSSNTQYF.

In its sample, this clone was seen once. J is TRBJ2-7 and V is TRBV11-2; TRBD2 agrees at 11 bases. Germline values: CDR1 SGHAT, CDR2 FQNNGV. The V segment lost 5 bases and the J segment 2 bases; nucleotides outside the gene matches: 5. The length of the CDR3 is 15 residues. The CDR3 DNA follows: TGTGCCAGCAGCGTAAATAGCGGGAGGGCCTACGAGCAGTACTTC. Its translation: CASSVNSGRAYEQYF.

The chain uses TRBV28 and TRBJ1-4; 7 bases fit TRBD1. J was trimmed by 7 bases and V by 6 bases; bases with no gene match: 11. Germline V gene lookup returns CDR1 MDHEN and CDR2 SYDVKM. This CDR3 has 15 amino acids. CDR3 nucleotide sequence: TGTGCCAGCAGAACCCCCCGGGACAGAACTGAAAAACTGTTTTTT. Protein product: CASRTPRDRTEKLFF. Together with reference TRBV28 and TRBJ1-4, the CDR3 gives the full variable domain: DVKVTQSSRYLVKRTGEKVFLECVQDMDHENMFWYRQDPGLGLRLIYFSYDVKMKEKGDIPEGYSVSREKKERFSLILESASTNQTSMYLCASRTPRDRTEKLFFGSGTQLSVL.

The sample holds one count of this clone. The chain links TRBV18 to TRBJ1-2, with 9 bases identical to TRBD1. CDR3 length equals 15 residues. Germline V gene sequence: CDR1 KGHSH, CDR2 LQKENI. J was trimmed by 1 base and V by 6 bases; bases with no gene match: 6. The CDR3 nucleotides are TGTGCCAGCTCCGCGGGACAGGGCTTTAACTATGGCTACACCTTC. It yields the protein CASSAGQGFNYGYTF.

The rearrangement uses TRBV4-1 and TRBJ1-2; D not certain. Looked up from germline, CDR1 is MGHRA and CDR2 is YSYEKL. The CDR3 extends over 19 amino acids. The germline V and J ends were trimmed by 2 bases and 3 bases, with 25 bases remaining between them. CDR3 protein: CASSQQVHNPPSNYYGYTF. CDR3 in DNA: TGCGCCAGCAGCCAACAGGTCCATAACCCGCCCAGTAACTACTATGGCTACACCTTC.

The chain employs TRBV27 and TRBJ2-7; a possible D gene is TRBD2 (5 bases). The V gene lost 4 bases and the J gene lost 0 bases, with 13 bases spanning the gap. This CDR3 has 15 amino acids. The V gene's germline CDR1 is MNHEY and CDR2 SMNVEV (reference sequence). The CDR3 nucleotides read TGTGCCAGCAGTTCCTACGGGGTAAGCTCCTACGAGCAGTACTTC. Encoded protein: CASSSYGVSSYEQYF.

The rearrangement joins TRBV4-2 to TRBJ2-7, with TRBD2 matching 8 bases. The germline V gene has CDR1 LGHNA and CDR2 YNFKEQ. The CDR3 spans 16 residues. J lost 5 bases, V lost 0 bases, and 9 bases had no gene match. The CDR3 DNA sequence: TGTGCCAGCAGCCAAGAAGGAGCAGCGGGAGTAAACGAGCAGTACTTC. This translates into CASSQEGAAGVNEQYF.

This chain joins TRBV7-2 and TRBJ2-3; 10 bases match TRBD2. J was trimmed by 1 base and V by 5 bases; bases with no gene match: 12. This CDR3 is 18 amino acids long. Germline V CDR1 and CDR2: SGHTA, FQGNSA. The CDR3 here is CASSEGLVAGGRTDTQYF. CDR3 coding DNA: TGTGCCAGCAGCGAAGGGCTGGTAGCGGGAGGTCGCACAGATACGCAGTATTTT.

The rearrangement links TRBV28 to TRBJ2-7, with TRBD2 matching over 11 bases. Germline values: CDR1 MDHEN, CDR2 SYDVKM. The V segment lost 2 bases and the J segment 4 bases; nucleotides outside the gene matches: 10. This CDR3 is 17 amino acids long. In DNA, the CDR3 is TGTGCCAGCAGTTTAGGTAGGGGACTAGCGGAGATGTACGAGCAGTACTTC. Translating gives CASSLGRGLAEMYEQYF.

The rearrangement uses TRBV6-1 and TRBJ2-7, with D possibly being TRBD1 (5 bases). V was cut by 2 bases and J by 13 bases, with 21 bases left in between. CDR3 length equals 14 residues. Looked up from germline, CDR1 is MNHNS and CDR2 is SASEGT. In nucleotides, the CDR3 is TGTGCCAGCAGTGAAAGTCAGCTTCTACAGGATTTATACTTC. Amino acid sequence: CASSESQLLQDLYF.

The chain couples TRBV5-6 to TRBJ2-1; 7 bases fit TRBD2. Germline CDR1 is SGHDT and CDR2 is YYEEEE. V dropped 5 bases and J dropped 4; count of bases not matched to a gene: 12. The CDR3 spans 16 residues. CDR3 sequence: CASSPYAGVEYNEQFF. The CDR3 coding sequence is TGTGCCAGCAGTCCCTACGCGGGAGTTGAATACAATGAGCAGTTCTTC.

CDR3 sequence: CASSLARYGYTF. For the CDR3, the DNA is TGTGCCAGCAGCTTAGCACGGTATGGCTACACCTTC. This chain connects TRBV11-2 to TRBJ1-2; D is unclear. CDR1 and CDR2 (germline): SGHAT, FQNNGV. This CDR3 region has 12 residues. With 1 base removed from V and 5 bases from J, the gap between germline ends came to 5 bases.

The rearrangement uses TRBV5-6 and TRBJ2-3; possibly TRBD1 for D (5 bases). V was pared by 4 bases and J by 0 bases, with 9 bases between. The CDR3 sequence is 14 residues long. Germline CDR1 reads SGHDT; CDR2 reads YYEEEE. CDR3 sequence (DNA): TGTGCCAGCAGCCGCAGGGCGAGCACAGATACGCAGTATTTT. Amino acids: CASSRRASTDTQYF.

The gene calls are TRBV18 and TRBJ2-5, with D possibly called TRBD1 or TRBD2 (5 bases each). The end of the DNA is better explained by TRBJ2-7, so the J call may be wrong. Germline V gene sequence: CDR1 KGHSH, CDR2 LQKENI. The CDR3 extends over 15 amino acids. CDR3 in amino acids: CASSPGTFPRYEQYF. Here the CDR3 DNA reads TGTGCCAGCTCACCAGGGACGTTTCCCCGCTACGAGCAGTACTTC.